This T cell receptor (beta chain) originates from a study of cytomegalovirus exposure and HLA in healthy donors. Germline CDR1 reads MNHEY; CDR2 reads SMNVEV (reference sequence). V was cut by 7 bases and J by 4 bases, with 5 bases left in between. This CDR3 region has 11 residues. Amplification used 60 Vbeta primers and 13 Jbeta primers. Assay: immunoSEQ multiplex PCR; the TCRdb copy retains only in-frame clones and omits some. The sample consists of over 90,000 clones, roughly four fifths of them appearing once. Study-level results: By HLA locus, TCR association rates varied in a later analysis, with DRB1 showing the most and HLA-C the fewest.

As for this clone: Antigen unknown.

The TCR originated in a male donor in good health and CMV-seropositive. Material for sequencing was PBMCs. This chain links TRBV27 with TRBJ2-1, with D unclear. The chain's CDR3 is CASNNYNEQFF. CDR3 DNA: TGTGCCAGCAACAATTACAATGAGCAGTTCTTC.